A single sample is the source of the 9 T cell receptor beta chains below, sequenced in a study of CD8+CD57+ T cells in acquired aplastic anemia. CDR3 and TCR beta VDJ profiling relied on a genomic DNA template. TCRdb re-analysed the reads in MiXCR, keeping a single row per CDR3 protein. This sample carries roughly 170,000 distinct CDR3 sequences, 48% of them seen once, and the ten largest clones take over 10%. Those patients picked for sequencing had displayed CD8+CD57+ cell expansion on flow cytometry. The sequenced sample consisted of sorted CD4+, CD8+, or CD8+CD57+ T cells (not recorded which) from PBMCs. The source of these receptors is a human donor with aplastic anemia.

The chain recombines TRBV10-3 with TRBJ1-1; weak D call: TRBD1 (5 bases). Germline lookup yields CDR1 ENHRY and CDR2 SYGVKD. CDR3 length: 14 residues. The germline V and J ends were trimmed by 4 bases and 1 base, with 10 bases remaining between them. The CDR3 protein is CAISGGRANTEAFF. CDR3 coding DNA: TGTGCCATCAGTGGGGGCAGGGCGAACACTGAAGCTTTCTTT.

This clonotype was detected many times. The rearrangement links TRBV7-2 to TRBJ1-2; no firm D call. The V end was cut by 5 bases, the J end by 2 bases, with 6 bases between. Germline lookup yields CDR1 SGHTA and CDR2 FQGNSA. The CDR3 spans 12 residues. The CDR3 sequence is CASSAGNYGYTF. CDR3 nucleotides: TGTGCCAGCAGCGCTGGGAACTATGGCTACACCTTC. The whole variable domain, remainder taken from reference TRBV7-2 and TRBJ1-2, is GAGVSQSPSNKVTEKGKDVELRCDPISGHTALYWYRQSLGQGLEFLIYFQGNSAPDKSGLPSDRFSAERTGGSVSTLTIQRTQQEDSAVYLCASSAGNYGYTFGSGTRLTVV.

V is TRBV7-2 and J is TRBJ2-7; no clear D gene. CDR1 is SGHTA and CDR2 is FQGNSA in the germline V gene. There are 13 residues in the CDR3. The germline V and J ends were trimmed by 5 bases and 4 bases, with 12 bases remaining between them. The DNA for the CDR3 is TGTGCCAGCAGCCCGGGTGCCGGATACGAGCAGTACTTC. Translated: CASSPGAGYEQYF.

This clonotype was picked up many times. The chain joins TRBV12-3 or TRBV12-4 to TRBJ2-3; D is tentatively TRBD1 or TRBD2 (5 bases each). This CDR3 is built from 15 residues. V lost 4 bases to trimming and J lost 3 bases, with 14 bases between them. The CDR3 loop is CASSYQNRRTDTQYF. The DNA for the CDR3 is TGTGCCAGCAGTTACCAAAACAGGAGGACAGATACGCAGTATTTT.

This clonotype was seen at least ten times. The chain couples TRBV5-1 to TRBJ2-3; D gene ambiguous. Trimming shortened V by 0 bases and J by 1 base, and 6 bases separated the two germline ends. From germline, CDR1 is SGHRS and CDR2 YFSETQ. CDR3 length: 14 residues. The DNA of the CDR3 is TGCGCCAGCAGCTTGGGCCATCGCACAGATACGCAGTATTTT. Its translation is CASSLGHRTDTQYF.

V usage is TRBV20-1 and J usage is TRBJ2-7; D unresolved. The V end lost 2 bases, the J end lost 7 bases, and 9 bases lay between the germline ends. Germline V CDR1 and CDR2: DFQATT, SNEGSKA (reference sequence). This CDR3 region has 11 residues. Here the CDR3 reads CSARTIREQYF. CDR3 nucleotides: TGCAGTGCTAGAACTATAAGGGAGCAGTACTTC.

This chain uses TRBV9 with TRBJ2-7; 13 positions match TRBD2. Per germline, CDR1 SGDLS and CDR2 YYNGEE. Trimming took 3 bases from V and 7 from J; bases not matched to a gene: 19. CDR3 size: 19 residues. The CDR3 bases are TGTGCCAGCAGCGCTGGTCGTACTAGCGGGGGGGCCAGGGGTGAGGAGCAGTACTTC. Translation gives CASSAGRTSGGARGEEQYF.

This clonotype was seen a few times. The chain recombines TRBV7-9 with TRBJ2-3; D possibly corresponds to TRBD2 (6 bases). The V end lost 5 bases, the J end lost 4 bases, and 10 bases lay between the germline ends. The CDR3 sequence is 13 residues long. The germline gives CDR1 SEHNR, CDR2 FQNEAQ (reference sequence). The CDR3: CASSRPGADTQYF. The CDR3 nucleotides read TGTGCCAGCAGCCGGCCGGGGGCAGATACGCAGTATTTT.

This clonotype has a count of ten or more. The chain carries TRBV19 and TRBJ1-1; 7 nucleotides match TRBD1. Germline assignment: CDR1 LNHDA and CDR2 SQIVND (reference sequence). V was clipped by 11 bases and J by 3 bases; unmatched bases: 15. This CDR3 has 15 amino acids. CDR3 in amino acids: CARYGEGARDTEAFF. Written as DNA, the CDR3 is TGTGCCCGGTATGGGGAGGGGGCTCGGGACACTGAAGCTTTCTTT.